This T cell receptor beta chain emerged from a study of T cells in Graves' hyperthyroidism and ophthalmopathy. V dropped 3 bases and J dropped 5; count of bases not matched to a gene: 12. The CDR3 runs 16 residues. Germline V gene sequence: CDR1 SGHNT, CDR2 YENEEA. Study observations and caveats: Most thyroid clonotypes with frequency above 0.001 were detected in blood. For ophthalmopathy, model prediction preceded onset by a median about 6 months.

This clonotype was recorded at least ten times. Its specificity is not known. Disease duration under 2 months; hyperthyroidism patients were aged 18 to 65. Out of over 7.5 ml of fresh peripheral blood came the PBMCs. Amplified TCR beta CDR3 regions came from RNA transcripts. First-round RT-PCR with HTBI primers amplified the TCR CDR3 region. TCRdb re-derived calls from the multiplex PCR reads in MiXCR, one entry per CDR3 protein. The table has under 400,000 distinct CDR3 sequences, approximately 15% seen once. This chain connects TRBV11-3 to TRBJ2-5; 7 bases align to TRBD2. The sequenced material came from blood. This clonotype originated in a woman aged 60 to 75 with Graves' hyperthyroidism. CDR3 loop: CASSFGVGGSSETQYF. The CDR3 DNA reads TGTGCCAGCAGCTTTGGTGTCGGGGGGTCTAGCGAGACCCAGTACTTC.